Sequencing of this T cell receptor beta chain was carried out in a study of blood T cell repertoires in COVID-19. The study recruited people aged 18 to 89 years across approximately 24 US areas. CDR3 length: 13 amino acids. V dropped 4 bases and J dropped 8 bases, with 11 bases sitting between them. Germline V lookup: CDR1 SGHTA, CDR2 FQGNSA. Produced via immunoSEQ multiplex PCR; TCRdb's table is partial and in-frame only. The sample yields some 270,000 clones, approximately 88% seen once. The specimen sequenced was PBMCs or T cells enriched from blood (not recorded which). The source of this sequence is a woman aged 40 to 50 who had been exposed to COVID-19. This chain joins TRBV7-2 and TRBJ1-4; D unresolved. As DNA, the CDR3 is TGTGCCAGCAGCTCGGGTCTAGAGGAAAAACTGTTTTTT. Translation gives CASSSGLEEKLFF.